This T cell receptor beta chain was profiled in a study of human T cells and chemical hapten exposure. Study context: Small pooled library volume differences mainly caused per-sample TCR yield variation.

Findings and caveats of the study: The donors suffered from alopecia, so their immune response may not match that of healthy people. In comparison with controls, expanded TCRs gave rise to a significantly larger number of large CDR3 similarity clusters.

Deletions cut 1 base from V and 6 bases from J, with 13 bases between. This CDR3 comprises 14 residues. CDR1 is SEHNR, CDR2 FQNEAQ, per germline (reference sequence). Remarks on this clonotype: The antigen remains undetermined.

Time point in this sample: patch test 2, 6 weeks after DPC sensitization. Treatment described: therapeutic diphenylcyclopropenone sensitization with weekly scalp DPC. Unfractionated whole blood yielded the extracted total RNA. Using its own MiXCR run on the RACE reads, TCRdb lists one record per CDR3 protein. The sample shows under 450,000 distinct CDR3 sequences, more than 5% of them seen only once. V gene TRBV7-9 combines with J gene TRBJ2-7; D ambiguous. Sequencing used whole blood, obtained in connection with sensitization to the hapten diphenylcyclopropenone (DPC). The source of this sequence is a woman aged 18 to 35 with alopecia areata. Some clones in this sample may be carry-over from other donors' samples. The CDR3: CASSLGHVGFEQYF. The CDR3 region has the DNA TGTGCCAGCAGCTTAGGACATGTTGGGTTCGAGCAGTACTTC.